This T cell receptor (beta chain) came from a study of blood T cell repertoires in COVID-19. This CDR3 is built from 12 residues. Germline CDR1 is SQVTM and CDR2 is ANQGSEA. V was shortened by 5 bases and J by 2 bases, with 10 bases between the two germline ends. As handled by the study authors: Nucleated cell counts were estimated from reference gene primer amplification. TCRdb's copy holds only in-frame clones and misses some; the assay was immunoSEQ multiplex PCR. The DNA gave D and trimming, while V, J and clone size come from that table. The profile shows roughly 80,000 clones, over 70% of them singletons.

The TCR was taken from a man aged 50 to 60 with acute or convalescent COVID-19. Sequencing was done on a sample of peripheral blood. The chain couples TRBV29-1 to TRBJ2-7; possible D gene TRBD2, 7 bases. CDR3 in amino acids: CSVRGAAYEQYF. The CDR3 DNA is TGCAGCGTTCGGGGGGCAGCCTACGAGCAGTACTTC.